This T cell receptor beta chain was sequenced for a study of blood T cell repertoires in COVID-19. Study-level information: Donors in the United States, Italy and Spain gave samples during acute or convalescent COVID-19. The analysed material was cDNA or gDNA that came from T cells, B-cell-depleted T cells, or PBMCs.

Germline V gene sequence: CDR1 MDHEN, CDR2 SYDVKM. This CDR3 has 14 residues. The V gene lost 2 bases and the J gene lost 3 bases, with 8 bases spanning the gap. As handled by the study authors: Using reference gene primer amplification, nucleated cell counts were estimated. The repertoire was sequenced with immunoSEQ multiplex PCR; TCRdb's copy has only in-frame clones and lacks some. The DNA was the basis for D and trimming; V, J and clone size are from that table. The sample records about 280,000 clones, about 85% being singletons. The source is a human donor in a cohort sampled during active COVID-19. What was sequenced was peripheral blood. The chain carries TRBV28 and TRBJ1-5; D unclear. CDR3 DNA sequence: TGTGCCAGCAGTTTAGGAGGAACCAATCAGCCCCAGCATTTT. Its translation is CASSLGGTNQPQHF. Full variable domain (rest looked up from reference TRBV28 and TRBJ1-5): DVKVTQSSRYLVKRTGEKVFLECVQDMDHENMFWYRQDPGLGLRLIYFSYDVKMKEKGDIPEGYSVSREKKERFSLILESASTNQTSMYLCASSLGGTNQPQHFGDGTRLSIL.